The following is a TCR beta chain sequence with its context. The study reverse transcribed the entire isolated RNA, so it sequenced expressed TCRB transcripts. Assay: immunoSEQ multiplex PCR; the TCRdb copy retains only in-frame clones and omits some. The sample carries approximately 250,000 clones, about 10% recorded once. This sample is drawn from a study of beta chain features in type 1 diabetes. CDR1 and CDR2 from the germline V gene are LNHDA and SQIVND (reference sequence). V lost 6 bases to trimming and J lost 2 bases, with 26 bases between them. This CDR3 is 18 amino acids long. Material for sequencing was naive CD4+ T cells from blood. The chain couples TRBV19 to TRBJ2-7; a weak D match, TRBD1 (5 bases). The receptor comes from a woman aged 18-29 years in good health. The CDR3 sequence is CASSDRPKGLSPTYEQYF. The DNA of the CDR3 is TGTGCCAGTAGCGATCGACCCAAGGGGCTCTCCCCTACCTACGAGCAGTACTTC.